One T cell receptor (beta chain) is described in this entry. The clone's antigen remains unknown. No much larger clone exists at a distance of one base, and base qualities are not known. This specimen comes from a study of cytomegalovirus exposure and HLA in healthy donors (dated by TCRdb to the late 2010s). Regarding the research as a whole: An earlier analysis of some 620 of the donors reported approximately 280 Gb of sequence data and roughly 120 million unique TCR beta sequences obtained from about 170 million T cells. Along with the roughly 710-subject first cohort, a separate validation cohort of over 90 different subjects was used. Roughly 320 gigabases of sequencing data and 70 million to 95 million unique TCR sequences made up an early release that covered fewer than 650 HLA-typed donors. In the later analysis, no new phenotypic data were used to find candidate immune exposures; instead, reliance was placed on TCR beta sequences and their occurrence across donors. To study patterns of TCR occurrence, a later analysis re-analyzed previously published TCR beta repertoires from hundreds of donors and added high-resolution HLA genotyping. The genetic ancestry cluster associated with self-reported Caucasian donors included roughly four fifths of the approximately 430 genotyped donors. The study used immunosequencing to profile the T cell repertoires of several hundred subjects and linked those repertoires to cytomegalovirus serostatus. The study combined high-throughput TCR immunosequencing, statistical association of individual TCRs with disease status, and machine learning to predict cytomegalovirus infection status. An earlier analysis of approximately 500 of the donors applied high-throughput TCR beta sequencing to assess whether each TCR beta V gene segment acted as functional or pseudogenic. Roughly five DR-DQ haplotypes were handled as single units for association and clustering, since linkage in the cohort was strong. Alongside the repertoire data, information on donor age, sex, ethnicity and CMV serostatus was compiled. Class I and class II HLA loci were covered by the typing at four-digit resolution. Genome-wide SNP genotypes for about 65% of the 666 donors were used in a later genetic analysis, which treated that subset as a discovery cohort. Across 300 to 400 genotyped donors of the cohort, an average of roughly 200,000 unique TCR beta nucleotide sequences per donor were sequenced, and roughly 20% of those sequences were non-productive. All discovery cohort repertoires had been generated using a single sequencing platform. The aim of the study was to test whether cataloging public T cell receptors could identify signatures of past pathogen exposure. The number of donors typed differed by locus, with about 629-630 for A, B, C, DRB1 and DQB1, 522 for DQA1, over 600 for DPA1, and some 470 for DPB1.

The cohort comprised 710 or so healthy bone marrow donors. Cohort members were all nominally healthy when sampled, although unrecorded immune exposures were likely present. The donor was CMV seronegative and belonged to the group of 380 or so seronegative cohort members. Every donor gave a peripheral blood sample, and the peripheral blood mononuclear cells from that sample were used for TCR beta sequencing. The Qiagen DNeasy Blood Extraction Kit was used to extract genomic DNA from the blood cell samples. Library preparation was by the immunoSEQ multiplex PCR assay. The multiplex PCR relied on a mix of 60 forward primers for TCR Vbeta segments and 13 reverse primers for TCR Jbeta segments. Amplification of the CDR3 region of rearranged TCR beta genes was performed with a multiplex PCR assay on genomic DNA. On the Illumina HiSeq System, the amplified TCR beta libraries were sequenced as 87-base-pair reads. Turning to the authors' computational methods: In a later analysis, 80 million or so unique TCR beta chains were counted across the 666 repertoires, and approximately 11 million of these chains were shared by at least two donors. A nearest-neighbor algorithm error-corrected the raw reads and collapsed the reads into unique sequences, merging closely related sequences to remove PCR and sequencing errors. V, D and J gene segments were assigned by aligning CDR3 sequences to IMGT reference sequences. For a sequence to be retained, a match of at least six nucleotides to both a V gene segment and a J gene segment was required. A rearrangement was called productive if the CDR3 had no stop codons and remained in frame with V and J, and every other rearrangement was called non-productive. CDR3 was defined according to IMGT convention as the region running from the second conserved V-encoded cysteine to the conserved J-encoded phenylalanine. The earlier analysis of about 530 of the donors excluded any sequence lacking an unambiguous match to a single V gene segment. An earlier analysis of 500 to 700 of the donors classified V segments as functional when productive rearrangements were above 56.7% and as segregating when the standard deviation between donors was above 5%. To diagnose cytomegalovirus status from the catalog of TCR beta chain sequences, a statistical classification framework was built. In a later analysis, V and J genes were assigned by comparing TCR nucleotide sequences against IMGT/GENE-DB human TR gene sequences. Using the TCRdist pipeline, a later analysis assigned CDR3 sequences along with most-parsimonious VDJ recombination scenarios. In a later analysis, each TCR beta chain was defined by its CDR3 amino acid sequence together with its V-gene family, and reads lacking a unique V-gene family were excluded. A later analysis removed 500 to 600 highly shared, low-generation-probability nucleotide sequences to deal with suspected cross-contamination and a sequencing artifact. In a later analysis, a clonal expansion index for each public chain was calculated from normalized within-repertoire ranks of inferred template counts. In a later analysis, generation probabilities were computed with a VDJ recombination model fitted to out-of-frame rearrangements, and the resulting probabilities were checked against IGoR. A later analysis scored TCR-TCR, TCR-HLA and TCR-CMV co-occurrence with hypergeometric tests, applying a repertoire-size bias correction to TCR pairs. To estimate false discovery rates, a later analysis permuted the HLA or CMV assignments 20 times. A later analysis grouped co-occurring TCRs with DBSCAN, adding TCRdist sequence similarity when clustering within HLA-allele-positive subsets. Repertoires with fewer than 30,000 or more than 120,000 public chains, plus five repertoires with anomalous nucleotide sharing, were excluded from co-occurrence clustering. TCRdb mirrors the immuneACCESS table, restricted to in-frame sequences. Some clones are absent from its copies; in checked studies, under half trace to an unresolved V gene, and the reason for the others is unknown. V, J and clone size are taken as reported in that table, and D and trimming were inferred from the DNA itself. This sample gives 87,000 or so clones in total; under 65% of them show up just once. Clones ranked in the top ten supply roughly 3.2% of the sample.

CDR1 and CDR2 were assigned from the germline V gene (reference sequence) as SGHKS and YYEKEE. Counted from cysteine to phenylalanine, this CDR3 has 15 amino acids. Only the CDR3 portion is preserved as DNA: 45 bases, with reading frame beginning at the first base. At the junction V is shortened by 4 bases and J by 2 bases; bases outside the gene matches: 8. The full study reports these points: A further reported finding was that TCR beta sequences accurately predicted the HLA-A and HLA-B alleles for most subjects in the first cohort. The study gave a list of about 170 TCR beta chains associated with cytomegalovirus. In vitro tests confirmed that a few of the cytomegalovirus-associated TCR beta chains recognize cytomegalovirus antigens. In a later analysis, HLA-associated TCR beta chains showed more clonal expansion and lower generation probabilities than non-associated chains that were equally common. The classifier was reported to diagnose cytomegalovirus status with high specificity and sensitivity in both the original and validation cohorts. Because counts were too low, approximately 15 rarely observed V segments, including chromosome 9 orphons, were excluded from the earlier analysis of 587 of the donors. The presence/absence analyses assumed that sequencing depth was roughly uniform across donors, and that assumption may not be true. Correlated functional status among segregating V segments might reflect linkage disequilibrium, but an unknown experimental factor could not be ruled out. HLA typing was unavailable for some donors at each locus, so association tests used only the typed subset. In a later analysis, some 18,000 TCR beta sequences were associated with specific HLA alleles at a false discovery rate of 0.05. The only immune exposure information available for the cohort was CMV serostatus. The authors suggested that the approach could potentially be generalized to other disease states and immunological phenotypes. A group of highly shared sequence variants was considered likely to be a technical artifact of the sequencing pipeline. Only TCR beta chains were sequenced in this cohort, and the absence of alpha or paired-chain data limited detectable features. According to a later analysis, most CMV-associated TCR beta chains appeared to be HLA-restricted, and the HLA associations seemed to be driven largely by CMV exposure. In a later analysis, several top co-occurrence clusters were reported to appear linked to parvovirus B19, influenza, CMV and Epstein-Barr virus. In a later analysis, TCR association rates were found to vary across HLA loci, with the most associated TCRs seen for DRB1 alleles and the fewest for HLA-C alleles. In an earlier analysis of 450 to 750 of the donors, most TCR beta V segments appeared in productive rearrangements about 90% or about 30% of the time, broadly matching IMGT annotations. When HLA alleles, especially DR and DQ, strongly co-occurred, attributing TCR associations to individual alleles was difficult. Because the 87-base-pair reads could not distinguish some IMGT-functional V segments, including TRBV6-2 and TRBV6-3, those segments were excluded. Most TCR sequences were observed very rarely across donors, whereas some public TCRs were present in many individuals. A later genetic analysis reported fewer N-insertions in productive TCRs among donors in an Asian-associated ancestry cluster than the roughly 670-donor mean. V-gene and J-gene trimming of TCR beta chains was associated with a missense DCLRE1C variant in a later genetic analysis, and the association was replicated in an independent cohort.

This TCR came from a man aged 55 to 70 in good health and CMV-seronegative. This chain joins TRBV5-5 to TRBJ2-5; 7 bases in between match TRBD2. Material: PBMCs. The sequenced DNA: TGTGCCAGCAGCGGAGGGTGGGGGGGGCAAGAGACCCAGTACTTC. Its translation is CASSGGWGGQETQYF.